The clone carrying this T cell receptor (beta chain) was recorded only once. The CDR3 is 15 amino acids. The germline V gene has CDR1 LGHDT and CDR2 YNNKEL (reference sequence). The junction had 5 bases not matched to a gene; V was cut back by 0 bases and J by 7 bases. This sample stems from a study of blood T cell repertoires in COVID-19. About the study: The origin of the acute and convalescent COVID-19 samples was the United States, Italy and Spain.

Only in-frame clones appear in the TCRdb table, and some are missing; sequencing was by immunoSEQ multiplex PCR. The sample records approximately 150,000 clones, 82% being singletons. The V call is TRBV3-1 (or the pseudogene TRBV3-2), the J call TRBJ2-3; 9 bases line up with TRBD2. Sequencing used peripheral blood. The sequence was obtained from a woman between 65 and 79 years old with acute or convalescent COVID-19. The CDR3 nucleotides read TGTGCCAGCAGCCAAGACGCGCGGGGGGGGAATACGCAGTATTTT. Protein sequence: CASSQDARGGNTQYF.